The entry below gives a single TCR beta chain sequence along with its context. Using immunoSEQ multiplex PCR, the repertoire was profiled, and TCRdb retains in-frame clones only, with some absent. The top ten clones hold roughly 1.9% of a sample with tens of thousands of clones, around 84% of them seen once. These data come from a study of OX40 agonist ivuxolimab in advanced cancers. V was trimmed by 0 bases and J by 5 bases, leaving 11 bases between them. Germline CDR1 and CDR2: SGHRS and YFSETQ. The CDR3 runs to 15 residues. The specimen comprised CD4+ or CD8+ T cells sorted from blood, sampled in a trial of the OX40 agonist ivuxolimab. The rearrangement links TRBV5-1 to TRBJ2-2; D is perhaps TRBD1 (6 bases). This TCR was sampled from an adult with an advanced solid tumor such as melanoma, head and neck, liver or kidney cancer. The CDR3 region is CASSLVQGETGELFF. The CDR3 DNA sequence: TGCGCCAGCAGCTTGGTACAGGGAGAAACCGGGGAGCTGTTTTTT.